A selection of T cell receptor beta chains follows, all from one sample in a study of siplizumab effects on memory and regulatory T cells. Generated by immunoSEQ multiplex PCR, the TCRdb table keeps only in-frame clones and is missing some. The sample holds about 110,000 clones; 80% to 95% are singletons and the top ten take 1% to 1.5%. Sequencing input: CD4+ T cells sorted from blood. The receptor source for this set is a human donor in good health. Each CDR3 is given with its conserved first and last residue. The D gene is left open where the match is weak. For some rows the clone size is stated as once, few or many, or as a class when expanded; others skip it.

size	D	V	J	CDR3	DNA
-	-	TRBV29-1	TRBJ2-1	CSVAGGPLNEQFF	TGCAGCGTTGCTGGGGGCCCCCTCAATGAGCAGTTCTTC
-	-	TRBV6-1	TRBJ1-2	CASSEAVGSYGYTF	TGTGCCAGCAGTGAAGCGGTCGGGTCCTATGGCTACACCTTC
-	TRBD1	TRBV19	TRBJ1-5	CACAGTGVNQPQHF	TGTGCCTGCGCCGGGACAGGGGTCAATCAGCCCCAGCATTTT
-	-	TRBV6-5	TRBJ1-5	CASSGDRWQPQHF	TGTGCCAGCAGTGGGGACCGGTGGCAGCCCCAGCATTTT
-	TRBD2	TRBV5-1	TRBJ2-3	CASSAPWAGGRSTQYF	TGCGCCAGCAGCGCCCCCTGGGCGGGGGGCCGTAGTACGCAGTATTTT
-	-	TRBV28	TRBJ2-4	CASSLSKGAPLENIQYF	TGTGCCAGCAGTTTGTCGAAGGGAGCCCCTCTGGAAAACATTCAGTACTTC
-	-	TRBV9	TRBJ1-2	CASSARDKHNYGYTF	TGTGCCAGCAGCGCCCGGGACAAACATAACTATGGCTACACCTTC
-	-	TRBV14	TRBJ2-1	CASSPGTYNEQFF	TGTGCCAGCAGCCCCGGGACATACAATGAGCAGTTCTTC
-	-	TRBV28	TRBJ1-2	CASKAGSYGYTF	TGTGCCAGCAAGGCGGGGAGCTATGGCTACACCTTC
-	TRBD2	TRBV7-9	TRBJ2-1	CASGNSGGNEQFF	TGTGCCAGCGGAAATAGCGGGGGCAATGAGCAGTTCTTC
-	-	TRBV11-2	TRBJ2-4	CASSMGSSNIQYF	TGTGCCAGCAGCATGGGCAGCTCGAACATTCAGTACTTC
-	-	TRBV5-1	TRBJ1-3	CASSLAGSGNTIYF	TGCGCCAGCAGCTTGGCGGGGTCTGGAAACACCATATATTTT
once	TRBD2	TRBV7-9	TRBJ2-3	CASSLGLAGGRPDTQYF	TGTGCCAGCAGCCTGGGACTAGCGGGAGGGCGCCCAGATACGCAGTATTTT
-	-	TRBV6-5	TRBJ1-2	CASSRRMANYGYTF	TGTGCCAGCAGTCGTAGGATGGCTAACTATGGCTACACCTTC
-	TRBD1	TRBV18	TRBJ1-3	CASSPQDRGYGNTIYF	TGTGCCAGCTCACCCCAGGACAGGGGATACGGAAACACCATATATTTT
-	TRBD1	TRBV10-3	TRBJ2-6	CAHGTGDFGANVLTF	TGTGCCCACGGGACAGGGGACTTTGGGGCCAACGTCCTGACTTTC
-	-	TRBV7-9	TRBJ1-3	CASSSPPRAVLYSGNTIYF	TGTGCCAGCAGCTCCCCCCCCCGGGCCGTCCTCTACTCTGGAAACACCATATATTTT
-	-	TRBV5-6	TRBJ1-6	CASSLVRLSSYNSPLHF	TGTGCCAGCAGCTTGGTACGCCTGAGCTCCTATAATTCACCCCTCCACTTT
-	TRBD1	TRBV19	TRBJ2-7	CASSILGQGYEQYF	TGTGCCAGTAGTATACTGGGACAGGGGTACGAGCAGTACTTC
-	-	TRBV11-1	TRBJ2-1	CASSLQAGAKEQFF	TGTGCCAGCAGCTTACAAGCAGGGGCTAAGGAGCAGTTCTTC
once	TRBD2	TRBV9	TRBJ2-1	CASSALSGGPYNEQFF	TGTGCCAGCAGCGCCCTTTCGGGGGGGCCGTACAATGAGCAGTTCTTC
-	-	TRBV6-1	TRBJ1-5	CASQGRASSNQPQHF	TGTGCCAGCCAGGGTAGGGCCTCAAGCAATCAGCCCCAGCATTTT
-	-	TRBV18	TRBJ2-7	CASSPLGQASYEQYF	TGTGCCAGCTCACCCCTCGGGCAGGCATCCTACGAGCAGTACTTC
-	TRBD2	TRBV11-3	TRBJ2-3	CASSRGGSGSKDTQYF	TGTGCCAGCAGCCGGGGGGGTAGCGGGAGTAAAGATACGCAGTATTTT
-	TRBD1	TRBV5-1	TRBJ2-5	CASSRDRRETQYF	TGCGCCAGCAGCCGGGACAGGCGAGAGACCCAGTACTTC
-	TRBD2	TRBV7-9	TRBJ2-3	CARGGEATDTQYF	TGTGCCCGCGGGGGTGAGGCCACAGATACGCAGTATTTT
-	TRBD1	TRBV2	TRBJ2-5	CASSGPGQEETQYF	TGTGCCAGCAGTGGGCCGGGACAGGAAGAGACCCAGTACTTC
-	TRBD2	TRBV5-1	TRBJ2-5	CASSPGGGAETQYF	TGCGCCAGCAGCCCCGGCGGGGGGGCAGAGACCCAGTACTTC
-	TRBD1	TRBV5-1	TRBJ2-7	CASSAGTGGGSYEQYF	TGCGCCAGCAGCGCCGGGACAGGGGGCGGCTCCTACGAGCAGTACTTC